The 25 T cell receptor beta chains in this list originate from one sample, sequenced in a study of blood T cells in healthy people across ages. A second PCR of 7 to 11 cycles used a sample-barcoded 5' primer and a J-beta primer mix. TCRdb ran MiXCR on the 5' RACE reads and lists one entry per CDR3 protein. The table lists about 580,000 distinct CDR3 sequences, about 45% of them singletons. Specimen: blood. The source of these receptors is an elderly man in good health.

The sample holds a few counts of this clonotype. V usage is TRBV15 and J usage is TRBJ2-7; TRBD2 agrees at 7 bases. Germline CDR1 LNHNV, CDR2 YYDKDF (reference sequence). This CDR3 is 18 amino acids long. The junction had 13 bases not matched to a gene; V was cut back by 0 bases and J by 2 bases. CDR3 DNA: TGTGCCACCAGCAGAGACCCCATCCATAGCGGGCGTCCCTACGAGCAGTACTTC. As protein: CATSRDPIHSGRPYEQYF.

This clonotype was seen more than once but under ten times. This sequence joins TRBV29-1 and TRBJ1-2, with D hard to call. Germline CDR1 SQVTM, CDR2 ANQGSEA. V was clipped by 4 bases and J by 0 bases, with 6 bases between them. This CDR3 has 12 residues. The CDR3 DNA reads as TGCAGCGTTGGGGAAACTAACTATGGCTACACCTTC. Translation gives CSVGETNYGYTF.

This chain links TRBV5-1 with TRBJ2-3; 7 bases line up with TRBD2. J was trimmed by 5 bases and V by 0 bases; bases with no gene match: 9. Germline V lookup: CDR1 SGHRS, CDR2 YFSETQ. The CDR3 is 16 residues long. The CDR3 coding sequence is TGCGCCAGCAGCTTGGAAGGGAGGGCCGACATAGATACGCAGTATTTT. Encoded protein: CASSLEGRADIDTQYF. Variable domain in full (rest from reference TRBV5-1 and TRBJ2-3): KAGVTQTPRYLIKTRGQQVTLSCSPISGHRSVSWYQQTPGQGLQFLFEYFSETQRNKGNFPGRFSGRQFSNSRSEMNVSTLELGDSALYLCASSLEGRADIDTQYFGPGTRLTVL.

The chain combines TRBV7-9 with TRBJ2-7, with TRBD1 matching over 10 bases. This CDR3 contains 16 residues. Per germline, CDR1 SEHNR and CDR2 FQNEAQ (reference sequence). The junction had 7 bases not matched to a gene; V was cut back by 2 bases and J by 3 bases. CDR3 protein: CASSLTGTGEGYEQYF. CDR3 coding DNA: TGTGCCAGCAGCTTAACCGGGACAGGGGAGGGCTACGAGCAGTACTTC.

The chain employs TRBV7-9 and TRBJ2-4; TRBD2 matches 9 bases. The DNA end is more similar to TRBJ2-7, so the J call may be wrong. CDR1 is SEHNR, CDR2 FQNEAQ, per germline (reference sequence). This CDR3 is 14 amino acids long. The CDR3 DNA follows: TGTGCCAGCAGCTCGGGTAGCGGGAGATTCGAGCAGTACTTC. Translation gives CASSSGSGRFEQYF.

This clonotype has only a few counts. The V and J genes are TRBV11-2 and TRBJ2-5, with D perhaps TRBD1 (5 bases). Germline CDR1 SGHAT, CDR2 FQNNGV. CDR3 length equals 15 residues. V was shortened by 1 base and J by 3 bases, with 12 bases between the two germline ends. The CDR3 here is CASSLAGRREETQYF. DNA of the CDR3: TGTGCCAGCAGCTTAGCTGGCCGCAGGGAAGAGACCCAGTACTTC.

The chain couples TRBV7-9 to TRBJ2-7; the D is unclear. The germline gives CDR1 SEHNR, CDR2 FQNEAQ (reference sequence). The CDR3 sequence is 15 residues long. V was clipped by 1 base and J by 0 bases, with 10 bases between them. Written as DNA, the CDR3 is TGTGCCAGCAGCTTAGGATGGACCAGCTCCTACGAGCAGTACTTC. Protein product: CASSLGWTSSYEQYF.

This chain joins TRBV20-1 and TRBJ2-6; a possible D gene is TRBD1 (5 bases). Germline V gene data show CDR1 as DFQATT and CDR2 as SNEGSKA (reference sequence). The CDR3 is 14 amino acids. The V gene lost 6 bases and the J gene lost 1 base, with 10 bases spanning the gap. The CDR3 loop reads CSAHRTSGANVLTF. Written as DNA, the CDR3 is TGCAGTGCCCACCGGACATCTGGGGCCAACGTCCTGACTTTC.

The chain is built from TRBV7-2 and TRBJ1-5; D not resolved. V gave up 2 bases and J gave up 7 bases, with 12 bases separating them. The CDR3 runs 14 residues. CDR1 is SGHTA and CDR2 is FQGNSA in the germline V gene. CDR3 coding DNA: TGTGCCAGCAGCTTAAACCACGGAGCCCAGCCCCAGCATTTT. Amino acid sequence: CASSLNHGAQPQHF.

This chain connects TRBV10-3 to TRBJ2-7; D is perhaps TRBD2 (6 bases). Trimming took off 0 bases at V and 5 bases at J, with 11 bases between the two ends. Germline-derived CDR1 and CDR2 are ENHRY and SYGVKD. The CDR3 is 14 residues long. Here the CDR3 reads CAISESEGADEQYF. The CDR3 coding sequence is TGTGCCATCAGTGAGTCGGAGGGAGCTGACGAGCAGTACTTC.

The chain couples TRBV7-8 to TRBJ2-5; 13 bases agree with TRBD2. TRBJ2-7 explains the end of the DNA better; the J call may be wrong. The CDR3 length is 15 residues. CDR1 and CDR2 (germline): SGHVS, FQNEAQ. This CDR3 is CASSRGTSGIYEQYF. CDR3 sequence (DNA): TGTGCCAGCAGTAGGGGGACTAGCGGGATTTACGAGCAGTACTTC.

This rearrangement joins TRBV20-1 to TRBJ2-1; D possibly matches TRBD1 or TRBD2 (5 bases each). V was cut by 5 bases and J by 8 bases, with 19 bases left in between. The length of the CDR3 is 14 residues. The germline V gene has CDR1 DFQATT and CDR2 SNEGSKA (reference sequence). CDR3 sequence reads: CSAPQPWGIHEQFF. CDR3 sequence (DNA): TGCAGTGCTCCGCAGCCCTGGGGGATTCATGAGCAGTTCTTC.

The DNA for the CDR3 is TGTGCCAGCAGCATCCGAGGGGAGGCGTGGGGCTACGAGCAGTACTTC. Amino acids: CASSIRGEAWGYEQYF. The chain recombines TRBV6-2 or TRBV6-3 with TRBJ2-5, with a tentative D call TRBD2 (6 bases). Judging by the DNA end, TRBJ2-7 fits better; the J call may be wrong. Germline V gene lookup returns CDR1 MNHEY and CDR2 SVGEGT. The CDR3 spans 16 residues.

In this sample, this clonotype turned up many times. The chain combines TRBV12-3 or TRBV12-4 with TRBJ1-6, with a possible D match to TRBD1 (6 bases). V lost 4 bases and J lost 3, with 7 bases in between. This CDR3 has 14 amino acids. CDR3 coding DNA: TGTGCCAGCAGTTGGACAGACTATAATTCACCCCTCCACTTT. It translates to CASSWTDYNSPLHF.

Comments on this clonotype: This may come from a read error, since a much larger clone is one base off. The rearrangement uses TRBV6-6 and TRBJ1-1; no firm D call. Germline V gene sequence: CDR1 MNHNY, CDR2 SVGAGI (reference sequence). V was pared by 2 bases and J by 4 bases, with 14 bases between. The CDR3 contains 15 residues. CDR3 loop: CASSYAARRSTEAFF. CDR3 DNA sequence: TGTGCCAGCAGTTACGCTGCCCGGCGTAGCACTGAAGCTTTCTTT.

This clonotype showed up just a few times. The chain couples TRBV6-1 to TRBJ2-3, with TRBD1 identical over 8 bases. V shed 7 bases, J shed 4 bases, and the junction held 7 bases outside the gene matches. The CDR3 has 14 residues. CDR1 MNHNS and CDR2 SASEGT come from the germline V gene. The CDR3 sequence is CASTSGQDSDTQYF. CDR3 sequence (DNA): TGTGCCAGCACTTCGGGACAGGATTCAGATACGCAGTATTTT.

This clonotype has more than one count but fewer than ten. The chain is built from TRBV4-3 and TRBJ2-3; no clear D. This CDR3 is 12 amino acids long. CDR1 is LGHNA, CDR2 YSLEER, per germline. V was cut by 5 bases and J by 2 bases, with 5 bases left in between. This chain's CDR3 is CASSSHTDTQYF. Written as DNA, the CDR3 is TGCGCCAGCAGCTCCCACACAGATACGCAGTATTTT.

This sequence joins TRBV5-1 and TRBJ1-2; 9 bases line up with TRBD1. Germline CDR1 is SGHRS and CDR2 is YFSETQ. CDR3 size: 17 residues. The J segment lost 2 bases and the V segment lost 0 bases, leaving 8 bases of the junction unmatched. CDR3 nucleotides: TGCGCCAGCAGCTTGGATTACAGGGGGCAGGCAAACTATGGCTACACCTTC. Residues: CASSLDYRGQANYGYTF.

This clonotype appeared a few times. V and J are TRBV7-2 and TRBJ2-1, with a tentative D call TRBD1 (6 bases). The CDR3 spans 15 residues. CDR1 SGHTA and CDR2 FQGNSA come from the germline V gene. V was trimmed by 5 bases and J by 3 bases, leaving 14 bases between them. The CDR3 is CASSQTGSNYNEQFF. For the CDR3, the DNA is TGTGCCAGCAGCCAAACAGGGTCCAACTACAATGAGCAGTTCTTC.

The chain carries TRBV20-1 and TRBJ2-7, with 7 nucleotides matching TRBD2. The V gene's germline CDR1 is DFQATT and CDR2 SNEGSKA (reference sequence). This CDR3 has 13 residues. The V and J ends lost 1 base and 3 bases, in that order; junction bases with no gene match: 3. The CDR3 nucleotides read TGCAGTGCTAGAGCGGGAGGTGGCTACGAGCAGTACTTC. Residues: CSARAGGGYEQYF.

This clonotype was seen many times. This chain connects TRBV6-6 to TRBJ2-3, with 8 nucleotides matching TRBD2. CDR1 is MNHNY, CDR2 SVGAGI, per germline (reference sequence). The CDR3 length is 14 residues. V gave up 6 bases and J gave up 6 bases; unmatched junction bases: 8. CDR3 residues: CASSHWRGEDTQYF. CDR3 bases: TGTGCCAGCAGCCACTGGCGGGGGGAGGATACGCAGTATTTT.

This clonotype has more than one count but fewer than ten. The V call is TRBV5-1, the J call TRBJ2-7; the match to TRBD1 covers 8 bases. The J segment lost 3 bases and the V segment lost 3 bases, leaving 8 bases of the junction unmatched. The germline V gene has CDR1 SGHRS and CDR2 YFSETQ. CDR3 length: 15 residues. CDR3 sequence (DNA): TGCGCCAGCAGCTACGGACAGGGTACCCACTACGAGCAGTACTTC. Amino acid sequence: CASSYGQGTHYEQYF.

V usage is TRBV7-2 and J usage is TRBJ2-5; maybe TRBD1 (5 bases). The CDR3 has 14 amino acids. V dropped 3 bases and J dropped 0 bases, with 8 bases sitting between them. Germline-derived CDR1 and CDR2 are SGHTA and FQGNSA. In nucleotides, the CDR3 is TGTGCCAGCAGCTTCGACAGAAACCAAGAGACCCAGTACTTC. Amino acid sequence: CASSFDRNQETQYF.

V usage is TRBV11-2 and J usage is TRBJ2-7, with TRBD2 identical over 7 bases. The germline V gene has CDR1 SGHAT and CDR2 FQNNGV. CDR3 size: 16 residues. V gave up 0 bases and J gave up 1 base; unmatched junction bases: 6. Written as DNA, the CDR3 is TGTGCCAGCAGCTTAGATCGCGGGAGTAGGTCCTACGAGCAGTACTTC. Translation gives CASSLDRGSRSYEQYF.

The chain couples TRBV20-1 to TRBJ2-1; TRBD2 matches at 8 bases. Unmatched junction bases numbered 8, after V lost 3 bases and J lost 7 bases. The CDR3 is 14 amino acids. From germline, CDR1 is DFQATT and CDR2 SNEGSKA (reference sequence). The CDR3 loop reads CSASRAGGMNEQFF. The CDR3 region has the DNA TGCAGTGCTAGCAGGGCGGGAGGTATGAATGAGCAGTTCTTC.